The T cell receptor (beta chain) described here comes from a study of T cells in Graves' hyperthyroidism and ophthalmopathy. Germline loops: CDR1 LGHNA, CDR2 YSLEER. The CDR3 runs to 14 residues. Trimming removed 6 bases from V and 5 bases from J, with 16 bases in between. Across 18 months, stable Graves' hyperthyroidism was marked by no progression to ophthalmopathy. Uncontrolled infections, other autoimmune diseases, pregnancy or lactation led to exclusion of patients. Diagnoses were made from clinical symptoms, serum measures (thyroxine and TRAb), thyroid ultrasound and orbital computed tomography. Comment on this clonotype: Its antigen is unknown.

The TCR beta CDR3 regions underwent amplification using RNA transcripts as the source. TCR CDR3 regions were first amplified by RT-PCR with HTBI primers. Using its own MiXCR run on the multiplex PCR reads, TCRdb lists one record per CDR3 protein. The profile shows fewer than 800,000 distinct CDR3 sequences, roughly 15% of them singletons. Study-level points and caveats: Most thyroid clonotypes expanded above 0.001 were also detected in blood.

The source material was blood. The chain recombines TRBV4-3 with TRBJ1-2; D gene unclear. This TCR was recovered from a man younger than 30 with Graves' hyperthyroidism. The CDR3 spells CASSPEAALYGYTF. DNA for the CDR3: TGCGCCAGCAGTCCAGAGGCAGCTCTTTATGGCTACACCTTC.